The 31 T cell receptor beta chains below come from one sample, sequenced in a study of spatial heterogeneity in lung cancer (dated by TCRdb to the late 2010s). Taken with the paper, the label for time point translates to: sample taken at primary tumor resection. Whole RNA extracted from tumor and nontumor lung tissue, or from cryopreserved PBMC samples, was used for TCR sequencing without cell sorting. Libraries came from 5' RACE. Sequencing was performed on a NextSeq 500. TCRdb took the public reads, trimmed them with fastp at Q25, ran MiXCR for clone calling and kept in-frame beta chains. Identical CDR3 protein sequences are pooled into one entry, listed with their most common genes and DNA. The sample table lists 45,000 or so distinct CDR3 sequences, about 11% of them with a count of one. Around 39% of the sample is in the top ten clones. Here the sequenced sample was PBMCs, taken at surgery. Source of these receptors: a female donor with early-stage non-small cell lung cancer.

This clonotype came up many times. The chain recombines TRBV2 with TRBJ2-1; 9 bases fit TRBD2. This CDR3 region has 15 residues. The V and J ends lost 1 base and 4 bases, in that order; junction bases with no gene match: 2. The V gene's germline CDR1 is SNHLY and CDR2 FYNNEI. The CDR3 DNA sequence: TGTGCCAGCAGTGAAGGGCTAGCGGGGTACAATGAGCAGTTCTTC. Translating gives CASSEGLAGYNEQFF.

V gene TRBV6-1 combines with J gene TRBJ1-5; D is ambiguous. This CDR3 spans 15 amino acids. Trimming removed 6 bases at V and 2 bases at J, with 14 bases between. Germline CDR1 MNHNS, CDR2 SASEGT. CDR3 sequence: CASRVATPGNQPQHF. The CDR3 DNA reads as TGTGCCAGCAGGGTCGCGACTCCAGGCAATCAGCCCCAGCATTTT.

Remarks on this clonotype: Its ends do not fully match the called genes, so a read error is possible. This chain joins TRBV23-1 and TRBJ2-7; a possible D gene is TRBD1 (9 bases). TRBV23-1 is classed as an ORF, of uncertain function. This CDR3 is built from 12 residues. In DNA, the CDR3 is TGCGCCCGCGTCGGGGGGGACAGGGCACGGGACTTC. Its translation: CARVGGDRARDF.

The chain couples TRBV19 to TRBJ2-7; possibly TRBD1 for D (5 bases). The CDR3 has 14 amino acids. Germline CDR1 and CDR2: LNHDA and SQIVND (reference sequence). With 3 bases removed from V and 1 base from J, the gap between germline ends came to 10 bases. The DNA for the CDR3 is TGTGCCAGTAGTATTGGAGACAGTTCCTACGAGCAGTACTTC. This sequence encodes CASSIGDSSYEQYF.

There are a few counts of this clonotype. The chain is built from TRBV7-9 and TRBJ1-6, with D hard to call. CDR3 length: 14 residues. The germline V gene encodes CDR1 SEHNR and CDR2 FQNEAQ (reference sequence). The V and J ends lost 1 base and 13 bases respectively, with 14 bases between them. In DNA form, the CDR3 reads TGTGCCAGCAGCTTAGTTCACAGTTTTTCGCCCCTCCACTTT. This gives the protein CASSLVHSFSPLHF.

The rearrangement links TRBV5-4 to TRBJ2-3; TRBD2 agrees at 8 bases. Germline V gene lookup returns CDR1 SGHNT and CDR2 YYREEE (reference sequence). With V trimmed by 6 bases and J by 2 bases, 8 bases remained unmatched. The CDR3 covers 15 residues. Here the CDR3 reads CASTRGGSNTDTQYF. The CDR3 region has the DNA TGTGCCAGCACTCGGGGGGGGTCGAACACAGATACGCAGTATTTT.

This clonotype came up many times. In DNA, the CDR3 is TGTGCCAGCAGCTTCCGAGTCCCCGGGACAGGCGACTCCAAATACACAGATACGCAGTATTTT. Amino acids: CASSFRVPGTGDSKYTDTQYF. The rearrangement joins TRBV7-8 to TRBJ2-3, with 8 nucleotides matching TRBD1. Germline CDR1 reads SGHVS; CDR2 reads FQNEAQ. The CDR3 contains 21 residues. The V segment lost 3 bases and the J segment 2 bases; nucleotides outside the gene matches: 22.

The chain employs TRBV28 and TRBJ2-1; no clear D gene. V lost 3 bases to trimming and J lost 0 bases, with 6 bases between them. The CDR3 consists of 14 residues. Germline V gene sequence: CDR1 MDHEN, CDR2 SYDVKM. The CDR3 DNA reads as TGTGCCAGCAGTTTGGGTAGCTCCTACAATGAGCAGTTCTTC. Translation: CASSLGSSYNEQFF. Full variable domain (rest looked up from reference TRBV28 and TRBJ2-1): DVKVTQSSRYLVKRTGEKVFLECVQDMDHENMFWYRQDPGLGLRLIYFSYDVKMKEKGDIPEGYSVSREKKERFSLILESASTNQTSMYLCASSLGSSYNEQFFGPGTRLTVL.

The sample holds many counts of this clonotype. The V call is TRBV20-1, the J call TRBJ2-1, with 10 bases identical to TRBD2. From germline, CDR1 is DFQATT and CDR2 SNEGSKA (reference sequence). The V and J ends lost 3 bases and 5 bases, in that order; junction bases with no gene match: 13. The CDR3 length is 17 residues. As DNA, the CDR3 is TGCAGTGCTAGTTCCCCCTATGGAGCGGGGGGGAACAATGAGCAGTTCTTC. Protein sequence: CSASSPYGAGGNNEQFF.

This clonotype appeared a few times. The CDR3 reads CASTGTGSQPQHF. The CDR3 DNA reads as TGTGCCAGCACCGGGACAGGGTCTCAGCCCCAGCATTTT. This rearrangement joins TRBV12-3 or TRBV12-4 to TRBJ1-5, with 9 bases matching TRBD1. The V gene end was trimmed by 7 bases and the J gene end by 6 bases; junction bases not matched to a gene: 4. The CDR3 is made up of 13 amino acids.

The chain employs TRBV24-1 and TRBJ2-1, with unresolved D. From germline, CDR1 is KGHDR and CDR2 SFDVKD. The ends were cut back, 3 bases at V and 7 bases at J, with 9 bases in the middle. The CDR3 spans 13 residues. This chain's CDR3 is CATSDQRKNEQFF. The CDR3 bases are TGTGCCACCAGTGATCAGAGGAAAAATGAGCAGTTCTTC.

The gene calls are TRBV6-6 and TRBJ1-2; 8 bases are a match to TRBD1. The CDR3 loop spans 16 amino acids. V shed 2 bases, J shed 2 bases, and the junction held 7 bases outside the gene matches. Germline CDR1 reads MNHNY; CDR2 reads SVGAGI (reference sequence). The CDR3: CASSYTGQVGNYGYTF. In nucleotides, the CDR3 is TGTGCCAGCAGTTACACGGGACAGGTCGGAAACTATGGCTACACCTTC.

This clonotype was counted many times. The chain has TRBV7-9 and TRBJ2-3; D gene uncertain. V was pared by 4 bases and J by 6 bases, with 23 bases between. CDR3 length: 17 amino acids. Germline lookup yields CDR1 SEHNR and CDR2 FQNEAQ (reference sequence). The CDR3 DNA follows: TGTGCCAGCAGCTACCCCATAGATGGGAATCTGGGGGATACGCAGTATTTT. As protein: CASSYPIDGNLGDTQYF.

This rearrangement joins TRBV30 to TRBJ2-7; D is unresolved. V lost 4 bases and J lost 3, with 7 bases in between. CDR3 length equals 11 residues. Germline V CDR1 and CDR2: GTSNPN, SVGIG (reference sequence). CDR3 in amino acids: CAWKNLYEQYF. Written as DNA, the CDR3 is TGTGCCTGGAAGAACCTCTACGAGCAGTACTTC.

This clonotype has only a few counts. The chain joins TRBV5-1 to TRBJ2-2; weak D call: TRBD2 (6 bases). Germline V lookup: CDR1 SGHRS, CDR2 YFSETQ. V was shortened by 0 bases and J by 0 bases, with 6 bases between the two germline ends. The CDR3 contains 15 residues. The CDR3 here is CASSLGLANTGELFF. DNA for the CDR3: TGCGCCAGCAGCTTGGGACTAGCGAACACCGGGGAGCTGTTTTTT.

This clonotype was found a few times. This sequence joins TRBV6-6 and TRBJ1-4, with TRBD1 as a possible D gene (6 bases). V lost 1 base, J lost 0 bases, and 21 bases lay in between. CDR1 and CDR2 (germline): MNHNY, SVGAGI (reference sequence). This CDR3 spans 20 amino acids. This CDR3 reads CASSYWKQTTGTATNEKLFF. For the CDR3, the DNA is TGTGCCAGCAGTTACTGGAAACAGACGACAGGAACTGCAACTAATGAAAAACTGTTTTTT.

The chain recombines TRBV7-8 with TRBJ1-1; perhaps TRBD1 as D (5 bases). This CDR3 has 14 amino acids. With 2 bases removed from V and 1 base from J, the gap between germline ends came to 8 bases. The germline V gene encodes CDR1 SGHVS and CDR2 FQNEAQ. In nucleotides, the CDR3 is TGTGCCAGCAGCTTAATTACAGGGAACACTGAAGCTTTCTTT. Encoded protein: CASSLITGNTEAFF.

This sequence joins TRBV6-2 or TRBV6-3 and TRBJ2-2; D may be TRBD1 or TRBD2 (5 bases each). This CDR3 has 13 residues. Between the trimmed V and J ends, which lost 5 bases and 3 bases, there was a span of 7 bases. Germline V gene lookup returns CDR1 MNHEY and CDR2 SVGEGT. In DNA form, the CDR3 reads TGTGCCAGCAGTGAGGGGTACACCGGGGAGCTGTTTTTT. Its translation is CASSEGYTGELFF.

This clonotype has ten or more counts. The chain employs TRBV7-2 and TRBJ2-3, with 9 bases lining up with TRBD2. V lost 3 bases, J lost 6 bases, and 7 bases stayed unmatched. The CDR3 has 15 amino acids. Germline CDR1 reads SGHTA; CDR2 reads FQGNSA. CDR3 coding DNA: TGTGCCAGCAGCTTGATGCGGGGGGGTCGGGATACGCAGTATTTT. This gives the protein CASSLMRGGRDTQYF.

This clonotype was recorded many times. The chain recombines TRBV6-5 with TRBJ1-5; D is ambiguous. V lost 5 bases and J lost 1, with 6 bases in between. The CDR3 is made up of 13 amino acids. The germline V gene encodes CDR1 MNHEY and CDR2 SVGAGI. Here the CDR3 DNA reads TGTGCCAGCAGTCGAGGGAGCAATCAGCCCCAGCATTTT. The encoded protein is CASSRGSNQPQHF.

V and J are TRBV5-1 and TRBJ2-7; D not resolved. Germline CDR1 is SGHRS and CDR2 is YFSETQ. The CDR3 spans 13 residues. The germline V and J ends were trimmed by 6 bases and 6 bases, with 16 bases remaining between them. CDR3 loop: CASTSLAGSEQYF. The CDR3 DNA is TGCGCCAGCACCTCTCTGGCAGGCTCCGAGCAGTACTTC. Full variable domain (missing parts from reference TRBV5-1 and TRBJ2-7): KAGVTQTPRYLIKTRGQQVTLSCSPISGHRSVSWYQQTPGQGLQFLFEYFSETQRNKGNFPGRFSGRQFSNSRSEMNVSTLELGDSALYLCASTSLAGSEQYFGPGTRLTVT.

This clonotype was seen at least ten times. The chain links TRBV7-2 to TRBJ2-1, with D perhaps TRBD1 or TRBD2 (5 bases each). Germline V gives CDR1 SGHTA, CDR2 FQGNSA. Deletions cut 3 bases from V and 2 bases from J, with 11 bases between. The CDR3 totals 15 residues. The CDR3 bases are TGTGCCAGCAGCTTGGGGGTGGGGCCCTACAATGAGCAGTTCTTC. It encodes CASSLGVGPYNEQFF.

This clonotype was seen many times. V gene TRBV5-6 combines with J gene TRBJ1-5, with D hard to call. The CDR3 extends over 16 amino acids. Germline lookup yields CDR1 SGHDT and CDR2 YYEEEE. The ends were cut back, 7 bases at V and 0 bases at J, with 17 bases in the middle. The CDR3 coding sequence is TGTGCCAGCCTAATTAAAGAGGGAGTTAGCAATCAGCCCCAGCATTTT. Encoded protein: CASLIKEGVSNQPQHF. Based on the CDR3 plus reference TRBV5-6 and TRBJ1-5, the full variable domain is DAGVTQSPTHLIKTRGQQVTLRCSPKSGHDTVSWYQQALGQGPQFIFQYYEEEERQRGNFPDRFSGHQFPNYSSELNVNALLLGDSALYLCASLIKEGVSNQPQHFGDGTRLSIL.

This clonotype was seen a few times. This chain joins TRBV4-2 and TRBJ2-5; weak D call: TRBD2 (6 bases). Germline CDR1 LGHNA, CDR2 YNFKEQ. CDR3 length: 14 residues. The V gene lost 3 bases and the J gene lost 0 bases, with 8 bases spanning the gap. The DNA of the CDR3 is TGTGCCAGCAGCCAGGGACTGGACCAAGAGACCCAGTACTTC. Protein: CASSQGLDQETQYF.

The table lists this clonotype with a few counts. The CDR3 is CASSSGSEQFF. The CDR3 DNA is TGTGCCAGCAGCTCAGGGAGTGAGCAGTTCTTC. The chain uses TRBV7-9 and TRBJ2-1; perhaps D is TRBD1 or TRBD2 (5 bases each). Germline V lookup: CDR1 SEHNR, CDR2 FQNEAQ (reference sequence). V lost 4 bases to trimming and J lost 9 bases, with 7 bases between them. There are 11 residues in the CDR3.

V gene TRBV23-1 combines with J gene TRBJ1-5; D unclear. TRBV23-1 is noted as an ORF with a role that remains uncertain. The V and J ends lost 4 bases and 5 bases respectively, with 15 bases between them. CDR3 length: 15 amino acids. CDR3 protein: CASSLATRLDQPQHF. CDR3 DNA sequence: TGCGCCAGCAGTCTTGCGACACGGCTTGATCAGCCCCAGCATTTT.

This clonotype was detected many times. The CDR3 region has the DNA TGTGCCAGCAGTGAAGCCGGGACGGTTACCTACGAGCAGTACTTC. It specifies CASSEAGTVTYEQYF. The rearrangement joins TRBV6-1 to TRBJ2-7, with D possibly called TRBD1 or TRBD2 (5 bases each). The germline V gene encodes CDR1 MNHNS and CDR2 SASEGT. This CDR3 region has 15 residues. V lost 0 bases to trimming and J lost 2 bases, with 11 bases between them.

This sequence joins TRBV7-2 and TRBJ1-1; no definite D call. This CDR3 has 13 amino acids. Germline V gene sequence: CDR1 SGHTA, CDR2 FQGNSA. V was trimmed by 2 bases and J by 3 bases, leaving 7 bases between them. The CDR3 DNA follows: TGTGCCAGCAGCTTAACAGATTACACTGAAGCTTTCTTT. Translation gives CASSLTDYTEAFF.

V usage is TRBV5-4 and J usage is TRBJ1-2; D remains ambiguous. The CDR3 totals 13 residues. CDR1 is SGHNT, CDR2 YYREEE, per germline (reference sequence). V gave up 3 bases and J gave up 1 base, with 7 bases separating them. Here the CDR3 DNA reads TGTGCCAGCAGCTCCGCCAGTAACTATGGCTACACCTTC. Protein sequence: CASSSASNYGYTF.

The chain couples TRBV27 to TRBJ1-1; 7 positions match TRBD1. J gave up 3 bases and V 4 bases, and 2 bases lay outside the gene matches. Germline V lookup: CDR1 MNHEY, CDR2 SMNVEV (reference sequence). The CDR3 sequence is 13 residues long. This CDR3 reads CASSYTGDTEAFF. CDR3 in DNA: TGTGCCAGCAGTTACACAGGGGACACTGAAGCTTTCTTT.

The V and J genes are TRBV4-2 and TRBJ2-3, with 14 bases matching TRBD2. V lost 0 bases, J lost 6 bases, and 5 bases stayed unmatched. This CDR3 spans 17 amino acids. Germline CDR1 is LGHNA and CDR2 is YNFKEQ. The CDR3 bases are TGTGCCAGCAGCCAAGATGGGACTAGCGGGGGCCATGATACGCAGTATTTT. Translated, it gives CASSQDGTSGGHDTQYF.